Shown below are 30 T cell receptor beta chains from a single sample sequenced in a study of T cell responses to AZD1222 COVID-19 vaccine. Clones were read by immunoSEQ multiplex PCR, and TCRdb kept only the in-frame ones, dropping some. The data show 100,000 or so clones, around 87% seen once. The material was peripheral blood, obtained on day 0 of MenACWY control vaccination. These receptors all stem from an adult in good health.

CDR3 nucleotides: TGTGCCAGCAGCCCCCCCACAGATACGCAGTATTTT. Translating gives CASSPPTDTQYF. This rearrangement joins TRBV9 to TRBJ2-3, with D uncertain. The V end lost 4 bases, the J end lost 2 bases, and 5 bases lay between the germline ends. The CDR3 totals 12 residues. Per germline, CDR1 SGDLS and CDR2 YYNGEE.

The V call is TRBV5-1, the J call TRBJ1-4, with no clear D. V lost 3 bases and J lost 8, with 14 bases in between. CDR1 SGHRS and CDR2 YFSETQ come from the germline V gene. CDR3 length: 14 residues. For the CDR3, the DNA is TGCGCCAGCAGCTCCGGACGGGAAGGGGAAAAACTGTTTTTT. Translating gives CASSSGREGEKLFF.

This rearrangement joins TRBV7-9 to TRBJ1-2; D perhaps matches TRBD1 (5 bases). This CDR3 is 12 amino acids long. CDR1 SEHNR and CDR2 FQNEAQ come from the germline V gene (reference sequence). With 5 bases removed from V and 7 bases from J, the gap between germline ends came to 11 bases. CDR3 amino acids: CASSPGGTGYTF. CDR3 DNA: TGTGCCAGCAGCCCAGGAGGGACTGGCTACACCTTC.

This chain uses TRBV7-2 with TRBJ1-6; no reliable D call. V was pared by 2 bases and J by 6 bases, with 8 bases between. Germline V gene sequence: CDR1 SGHTA, CDR2 FQGNSA. The CDR3 is 14 residues long. The CDR3 DNA sequence: TGTGCCAGCAGCTTAAATCCGGGTAATTCACCCCTCCACTTT. Translating it yields CASSLNPGNSPLHF. Full variable domain (missing parts from reference TRBV7-2 and TRBJ1-6): GAGVSQSPSNKVTEKGKDVELRCDPISGHTALYWYRQSLGQGLEFLIYFQGNSAPDKSGLPSDRFSAERTGGSVSTLTIQRTQQEDSAVYLCASSLNPGNSPLHFGNGTRLTVT.

This clone has a handful of counts. The chain has TRBV6-2 or TRBV6-3 and TRBJ2-1; D may correspond to TRBD1 or TRBD2 (5 bases each). V was cut by 5 bases and J by 3 bases, with 17 bases left in between. The CDR3 is 16 residues long. In germline, CDR1 is MNHEY, CDR2 SVGEGT. The CDR3 region is CASSGTGFTIYNEQFF. As DNA, the CDR3 is TGTGCCAGCAGTGGGACCGGATTTACGATCTACAATGAGCAGTTCTTC.

V usage is TRBV19 and J usage is TRBJ1-4, with TRBD1 matching 9 bases. The germline gives CDR1 LNHDA, CDR2 SQIVND (reference sequence). V dropped 1 base and J dropped 8; count of bases not matched to a gene: 5. There are 15 residues in the CDR3. CDR3 sequence reads: CASSIVSGTGEKLFF. Here the CDR3 DNA reads TGTGCCAGTAGTATAGTTTCCGGGACAGGGGAAAAACTGTTTTTT.

This rearrangement joins TRBV27 to TRBJ2-7, with unresolved D. Germline CDR1 and CDR2: MNHEY and SMNVEV (reference sequence). Between the trimmed V and J ends, which lost 2 bases and 4 bases, there was a span of 12 bases. The CDR3 runs to 14 residues. As DNA, the CDR3 is TGTGCCAGCAGTTTAACGAGGTTAGGGTACGAGCAGTACTTC. It codes for CASSLTRLGYEQYF.

V is TRBV9 and J is TRBJ1-6, with TRBD1 as a possible D gene (6 bases). V was trimmed by 0 bases and J by 8 bases, leaving 15 bases between them. CDR1 and CDR2 (germline): SGDLS, YYNGEE. The CDR3 spans 16 residues. The CDR3 bases are TGTGCCAGCAGCGTAGCTCAGGGCGGGGGCGATTCACCCCTCCACTTT. Translated, it gives CASSVAQGGGDSPLHF.

This rearrangement joins TRBV5-8 to TRBJ2-5; 9 bases map to TRBD1. CDR1 is SGHTS and CDR2 is YDEGEE in the germline V gene. The CDR3 runs to 16 residues. Trimming removed 6 bases from V and 2 bases from J; junction bases left unmatched: 11. CDR3 protein: CASNTRSTGGQETQYF. In DNA form, the CDR3 reads TGTGCCAGCAACACCCGCTCGACAGGGGGTCAAGAGACCCAGTACTTC.

V and J are TRBV7-9 and TRBJ1-5; D might be TRBD1 (5 bases). Germline assignment: CDR1 SEHNR and CDR2 FQNEAQ (reference sequence). The CDR3 length is 14 residues. V lost 1 base to trimming and J lost 3 bases, with 7 bases between them. This CDR3 reads CASSLGGLNQPQHF. The CDR3 region has the DNA TGTGCCAGCAGCTTAGGGGGCCTCAATCAGCCCCAGCATTTT.

The rearrangement uses TRBV7-2 and TRBJ2-7; D may be TRBD1 (7 bases). V was trimmed by 1 base and J by 9 bases, leaving 16 bases between them. The CDR3 is 14 amino acids. The germline V gene has CDR1 SGHTA and CDR2 FQGNSA. DNA of the CDR3: TGTGCCAGCAGCTTAGAAAGGCAGGGGGGTGGGCAGTACTTC. Its translation is CASSLERQGGGQYF.

The chain links TRBV28 to TRBJ2-7; TRBD1 aligns across 7 bases. CDR1 is MDHEN and CDR2 is SYDVKM in the germline V gene. Unmatched junction bases numbered 5, after V lost 2 bases and J lost 4 bases. CDR3 length equals 14 residues. DNA for the CDR3: TGTGCCAGCAGTTTACAACAGGGGCATTACGAGCAGTACTTC. This gives the protein CASSLQQGHYEQYF.

This clone was seen a single time. The chain uses TRBV5-1 and TRBJ1-1, with D perhaps TRBD1 (6 bases). CDR3 length equals 14 residues. Looked up from germline, CDR1 is SGHRS and CDR2 is YFSETQ. Trimming pared 0 bases from V and 6 bases from J, leaving 12 bases between. Written as DNA, the CDR3 is TGCGCCAGCAGCTTGGGTACAGGGTCGGCTGAAGCTTTCTTT. Its translation: CASSLGTGSAEAFF.

This sequence joins TRBV6-5 and TRBJ2-7; D may be TRBD2 (6 bases). Trimming left V 0 bases short and J 0 bases short, with 12 bases between. CDR1 MNHEY and CDR2 SVGAGI come from the germline V gene. The CDR3 totals 16 residues. The CDR3 loop reads CASSYSWRASSYEQYF. Written as DNA, the CDR3 is TGTGCCAGCAGTTACTCGTGGAGGGCGAGCTCCTACGAGCAGTACTTC.

The chain combines TRBV7-9 with TRBJ1-4; maybe TRBD1 (5 bases). Germline V gives CDR1 SEHNR, CDR2 FQNEAQ (reference sequence). V was clipped by 4 bases and J by 8 bases, with 17 bases between them. CDR3 length: 15 residues. CDR3 sequence: CASSSRQRLDEKLFF. For the CDR3, the DNA is TGTGCCAGCAGCTCGAGACAGAGGTTAGACGAAAAACTGTTTTTT.

The rearrangement uses TRBV9 and TRBJ1-1; D call uncertain. The CDR3 consists of 17 residues. Trimming left V 0 bases short and J 0 bases short, with 15 bases between. Germline assignment: CDR1 SGDLS and CDR2 YYNGEE. CDR3 sequence: CASSVEASGYVNTEAFF. In DNA form, the CDR3 reads TGTGCCAGCAGCGTAGAGGCGTCGGGGTATGTGAACACTGAAGCTTTCTTT.

The chain couples TRBV3-1 (or the pseudogene TRBV3-2) to TRBJ1-2; 8 bases match TRBD1. J was trimmed by 4 bases and V by 0 bases; bases with no gene match: 10. Germline V gene sequence: CDR1 LGHDT, CDR2 YNNKEL (reference sequence). The CDR3 runs to 17 residues. In DNA, the CDR3 is TGTGCCAGCAGCCAAGAAGCGGACAGGGCCCTAGGCTATGGCTACACCTTC. It is translated as CASSQEADRALGYGYTF.

The chain employs TRBV6-1 and TRBJ1-5; TRBD1 is a possible D gene (6 bases). V gave up 2 bases and J gave up 6 bases, with 14 bases separating them. The CDR3 consists of 15 residues. Looked up from germline, CDR1 is MNHNS and CDR2 is SASEGT. The CDR3 reads CASSEQTGKGQPQHF. The CDR3, as DNA: TGTGCCAGCAGTGAACAAACAGGGAAGGGTCAGCCCCAGCATTTT.

The chain joins TRBV11-1 to TRBJ1-2; the match to TRBD1 covers 7 bases. The CDR3 totals 15 residues. V lost 5 bases, J lost 8 bases, and 14 bases stayed unmatched. The germline V gene encodes CDR1 SGHAT and CDR2 FQDESV (reference sequence). DNA for the CDR3: TGTGCCAGCAGCGCGGGACAGCCTCTAGAAATGGGCTACACCTTC. Protein: CASSAGQPLEMGYTF.

V gene TRBV15 combines with J gene TRBJ1-1; D ambiguous. The V gene's germline CDR1 is LNHNV and CDR2 YYDKDF (reference sequence). The V end lost 1 base, the J end lost 4 bases, and 13 bases lay between the germline ends. The CDR3 contains 15 residues. The CDR3 sequence is CATSRGLAGGTEAFF. The DNA for the CDR3 is TGTGCCACCAGCAGAGGGCTTGCAGGAGGCACTGAAGCTTTCTTT. Variable domain in full (rest from reference TRBV15 and TRBJ1-1): DAMVIQNPRYQVTQFGKPVTLSCSQTLNHNVMYWYQQKSSQAPKLLFHYYDKDFNNEADTPDNFQSRRPNTSFCFLDIRSPGLGDTAMYLCATSRGLAGGTEAFFGQGTRLTVV.

This clone has a count of ten or more. The chain joins TRBV6-1 to TRBJ2-2; the D gene is possibly TRBD1 (6 bases). Trimming stripped 4 bases from V and 2 bases from J, with 14 bases between. Germline CDR1 MNHNS, CDR2 SASEGT. This CDR3 is built from 16 residues. CDR3 nucleotides: TGTGCCAGCAGTGGCATGGTGGGGGCTAACACCGGGGAGCTGTTTTTT. Amino acids: CASSGMVGANTGELFF.

This clone was counted only a few times. The V gene is TRBV7-9, the J gene TRBJ2-2, with D perhaps matching TRBD1 (6 bases). This CDR3 has 15 residues. V was pared by 6 bases and J by 17 bases, with 28 bases between. CDR1 is SEHNR, CDR2 FQNEAQ, per germline (reference sequence). CDR3 sequence (DNA): TGTGCCAGCAGTTACCAAGAGCCTGTGGGCAGGGGTGTCTTTTTT. It codes for CASSYQEPVGRGVFF.

The table lists this clone with a count of one. The chain has TRBV9 and TRBJ2-1; D might be TRBD2 (5 bases). V lost 4 bases and J 8 bases, leaving 25 bases between the germline ends. Germline values: CDR1 SGDLS, CDR2 YYNGEE. The CDR3 runs 17 residues. Here the CDR3 DNA reads TGTGCCAGCAGCCTTGGGTCGGGAAGTCCCCTTTTAGATGAGCAGTTCTTC. Amino acid sequence: CASSLGSGSPLLDEQFF.

The chain carries TRBV6-6 and TRBJ1-1; 7 nucleotides agree with TRBD1. The CDR3 loop spans 15 amino acids. J gave up 3 bases and V 5 bases, and 9 bases lay outside the gene matches. CDR1 is MNHNY and CDR2 is SVGAGI in the germline V gene (reference sequence). The CDR3 DNA sequence: TGTGCCAGCAGTGACCACAGGGGTGAACACACTGAAGCTTTCTTT. It translates to CASSDHRGEHTEAFF.

The rearrangement uses TRBV7-2 and TRBJ2-1, with no clear D. The germline V gene encodes CDR1 SGHTA and CDR2 FQGNSA. The CDR3 has 15 amino acids. The V gene lost 2 bases and the J gene lost 5 bases, with 13 bases spanning the gap. The CDR3 sequence is CASSLSGSAHNEQFF. In DNA, the CDR3 is TGTGCCAGCAGCTTAAGTGGTTCGGCACACAATGAGCAGTTCTTC.

This chain uses TRBV5-4 with TRBJ2-5; 11 bases align to TRBD2. After removal of 1 base from V and 2 bases from J, the junction contained 1 base not matched to a gene. This CDR3 spans 15 amino acids. In germline, CDR1 is SGHNT, CDR2 YYREEE (reference sequence). The CDR3 nucleotides read TGTGCCAGCAGCTTGCCTAGCGGGAGGCAAGAGACCCAGTACTTC. As protein: CASSLPSGRQETQYF.

The rearrangement links TRBV4-3 to TRBJ2-3; the D is unclear. The V and J ends lost 3 bases and 0 bases respectively, with 10 bases between them. In germline, CDR1 is LGHNA, CDR2 YSLEER. The CDR3 has 15 amino acids. CDR3 residues: CASSQTTSSTDTQYF. The DNA of the CDR3 is TGCGCCAGCAGCCAGACGACTTCTAGCACAGATACGCAGTATTTT.

The rearrangement links TRBV6-6 to TRBJ2-1; 7 positions match TRBD1. This CDR3 has 15 amino acids. V lost 6 bases to trimming and J lost 3 bases; unmatched junction nucleotides: 8. Germline V lookup: CDR1 MNHNY, CDR2 SVGAGI (reference sequence). CDR3 sequence: CASSLTGRGYNEQFF. The CDR3 DNA reads TGTGCCAGCAGCCTGACAGGGAGAGGCTACAATGAGCAGTTCTTC.

This clone was found once. The chain links TRBV5-5 to TRBJ1-6, with D tentatively TRBD1 (5 bases). The V end lost 0 bases, the J end lost 7 bases, and 11 bases lay between the germline ends. Looked up from germline, CDR1 is SGHKS and CDR2 is YYEKEE (reference sequence). The CDR3 is 15 residues long. CDR3 in DNA: TGTGCCAGCAGCTTGGATCCGCAGGGAAATTCACCCCTCCACTTT. Protein sequence: CASSLDPQGNSPLHF.

The chain has TRBV14 and TRBJ2-7; D perhaps matches TRBD1 (6 bases). The V gene's germline CDR1 is SGHDN and CDR2 FVKESK. Between the trimmed V and J ends, which lost 4 bases and 2 bases, there was a span of 15 bases. The CDR3 is 15 amino acids. The CDR3 here is CASSRRWGPAYEQYF. Here the CDR3 DNA reads TGTGCCAGCAGCCGCCGGTGGGGGCCCGCCTACGAGCAGTACTTC.